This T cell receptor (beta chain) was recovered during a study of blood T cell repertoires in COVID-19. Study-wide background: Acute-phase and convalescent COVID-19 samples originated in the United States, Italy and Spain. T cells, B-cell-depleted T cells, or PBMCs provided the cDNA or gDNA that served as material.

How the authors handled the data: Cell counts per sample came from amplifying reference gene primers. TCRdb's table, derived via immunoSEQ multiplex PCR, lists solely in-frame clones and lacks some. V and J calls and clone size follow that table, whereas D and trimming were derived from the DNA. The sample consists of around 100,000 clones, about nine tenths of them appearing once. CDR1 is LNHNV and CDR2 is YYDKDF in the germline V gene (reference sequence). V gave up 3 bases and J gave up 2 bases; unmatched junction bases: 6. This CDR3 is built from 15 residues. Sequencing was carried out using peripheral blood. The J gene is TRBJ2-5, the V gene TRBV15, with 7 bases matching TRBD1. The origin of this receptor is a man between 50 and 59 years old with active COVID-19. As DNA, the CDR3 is TGTGCCACCAGCAGCTCCGGGACAGCACAAGAGACCCAGTACTTC. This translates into CATSSSGTAQETQYF.